The 13 T cell receptor beta chains below all came from one sample that was sequenced in a study of blood T cell repertoires in COVID-19. Sequencing was performed with immunoSEQ multiplex PCR; in TCRdb, only in-frame clones are kept and a portion is missing. The table shows about 210,000 clones, with more than 75% occurring only once. Sequenced: PBMCs or T cells enriched from blood (not recorded which). The origin of the receptors is a man aged 30 to 39 with acute COVID-19.

The CDR3: CASSKSQGRAYEQYF. CDR3 nucleotide sequence: TGTGCCAGCAGCAAGAGTCAGGGAAGAGCCTACGAGCAGTACTTC. The chain recombines TRBV21-1 with TRBJ2-7; the table's D call, TRBD1, was not checked against the DNA. TRBV21-1 is listed as a pseudogene. This CDR3 contains 15 residues.

The chain employs TRBV5-4 and TRBJ2-1; D ambiguous. V lost 2 bases, J lost 7 bases, and 16 bases lay in between. This CDR3 is built from 15 residues. Germline CDR1 reads SGHNT; CDR2 reads YYREEE (reference sequence). The CDR3 here is CASSFVMRGSNEQFF. CDR3 sequence (DNA): TGTGCCAGCAGCTTCGTAATGCGAGGTTCAAATGAGCAGTTCTTC.

The CDR3 nucleotides read TGTGCCAGCTCACCGGGGGAGGGGCCTCTGAACTCTGGAAACACCATATATTTT. Protein sequence: CASSPGEGPLNSGNTIYF. The J gene is TRBJ1-3, the V gene TRBV18; D might be TRBD1 (5 bases). The ends were cut back, 3 bases at V and 0 bases at J, with 18 bases in the middle. This CDR3 has 18 amino acids. Germline loops: CDR1 KGHSH, CDR2 LQKENI.

The chain joins TRBV7-3 to TRBJ2-5, with a possible D match to TRBD1 (5 bases). The CDR3 has 13 amino acids. The V end lost 8 bases, the J end lost 1 base, and 11 bases lay between the germline ends. From germline, CDR1 is SGHTA and CDR2 FQGTGA. CDR3 region: CASSPGIQETQYF. CDR3 nucleotides: TGTGCCAGCTCTCCAGGGATCCAAGAGACCCAGTACTTC.

V gene TRBV5-4 combines with J gene TRBJ2-2; D is possibly TRBD1 (5 bases). The V gene lost 0 bases and the J gene lost 7 bases, with 7 bases spanning the gap. Per germline, CDR1 SGHNT and CDR2 YYREEE (reference sequence). The length of the CDR3 is 13 residues. CDR3 loop: CASSLVGDGELFF. CDR3 DNA: TGTGCCAGCAGCTTGGTAGGGGACGGGGAGCTGTTTTTT.

J is TRBJ2-2 and V is TRBV7-2; 7 bases are shared with TRBD2. Losses at the gene ends were 2 bases for V and 7 bases for J; bases not matched to a gene: 4. The CDR3 extends over 14 amino acids. Germline V gives CDR1 SGHTA, CDR2 FQGNSA. DNA of the CDR3: TGTGCCAGCAGCTTAACTAGCGCCGGCGGGGAGCTGTTTTTT. Amino acid sequence: CASSLTSAGGELFF.

The chain links TRBV7-2 to TRBJ1-5; D is possibly TRBD1 (6 bases). V lost 1 base, J lost 0 bases, and 10 bases lay in between. This CDR3 has 16 residues. Germline V lookup: CDR1 SGHTA, CDR2 FQGNSA. The CDR3: CASSLVGGASNQPQHF. Here the CDR3 DNA reads TGTGCCAGCAGCTTAGTAGGGGGGGCTAGCAATCAGCCCCAGCATTTT.

This chain joins TRBV18 and TRBJ1-5, with D perhaps matching TRBD1 (5 bases). The CDR3 is made up of 15 amino acids. Per the germline V gene, CDR1 is KGHSH and CDR2 is LQKENI. The V end was cut by 5 bases, the J end by 4 bases, with 15 bases between. The CDR3 sequence: CASSMGRGGNQPQHF. DNA of the CDR3: TGTGCCAGCTCAATGGGCCGCGGGGGGAATCAGCCCCAGCATTTT.

This clone was observed a few times. The rearrangement uses TRBV3-1 (or the pseudogene TRBV3-2) and TRBJ2-5, with TRBD2 matching over 13 bases. The CDR3 spans 16 residues. V dropped 5 bases and J dropped 5; count of bases not matched to a gene: 8. Looked up from germline, CDR1 is LGHDT and CDR2 is YNNKEL (reference sequence). The CDR3 sequence is CASSTRTSGGAETQYF. CDR3 nucleotides: TGTGCCAGCAGCACCCGGACTAGCGGGGGCGCGGAGACCCAGTACTTC.

The chain is built from TRBV13 and TRBJ2-5; D not certain. This CDR3 has 13 residues. V lost 4 bases to trimming and J lost 1 base, with 7 bases between them. From germline, CDR1 is PRHDT and CDR2 FYEKMQ (reference sequence). CDR3 in amino acids: CASSSHSQETQYF. CDR3 nucleotides: TGTGCCAGCAGCTCCCATTCCCAAGAGACCCAGTACTTC. Based on the CDR3 plus reference TRBV13 and TRBJ2-5, the full variable domain is AAGVIQSPRHLIKEKRETATLKCYPIPRHDTVYWYQQGPGQDPQFLISFYEKMQSDKGSIPDRFSAQQFSDYHSELNMSSLELGDSALYFCASSSHSQETQYFGPGTRLLVL.

This clone was observed a handful of times. V gene TRBV5-1 combines with J gene TRBJ2-3; 15 nucleotides match TRBD2. This CDR3 is 17 amino acids long. V dropped 3 bases and J dropped 1; count of bases not matched to a gene: 3. Germline V gene sequence: CDR1 SGHRS, CDR2 YFSETQ. DNA of the CDR3: TGCGCCAGCAGCTCCGGGACTAGCGGGGGGCGCACAGATACGCAGTATTTT. This gives the protein CASSSGTSGGRTDTQYF.

This clone has just a few counts. CDR3 sequence (DNA): TGTGCCAGCACTTGGACTAGCGGCAATGAGCAGTTCTTC. This codes for CASTWTSGNEQFF. The gene calls are TRBV7-2 and TRBJ2-1; TRBD2 agrees at 10 bases. The CDR3 contains 13 residues. V lost 7 bases and J lost 6; bases outside the gene matches: 3. CDR1 is SGHTA, CDR2 FQGNSA, per germline.

This chain connects TRBV12-3 or TRBV12-4 to TRBJ1-1; TRBD1 agrees at 8 bases. Trimming took 7 bases from V and 4 from J; bases not matched to a gene: 5. The CDR3 runs to 13 residues. The CDR3, as DNA: TGTGCCAGCAAAATAACAGGGGGCACTGAAGCTTTCTTT. Translation: CASKITGGTEAFF.